Below, 24 T cell receptor beta chains from the same sample are listed, as sequenced in a study of T-cell reconstitution after alpha-beta-depleted transplantation in children. It was with unique molecular identifiers that the TCRbeta library was prepared. Via MiXCR, TCRdb re-called the PCR reads, giving one row per CDR3 protein. Among 490,000 or so distinct CDR3 sequences, about 11% were seen once, and the ten largest hold just over 2%. The input for sequencing was PBMCs, taken before TCRalphabeta/CD19-depleted stem cell transplant. These receptor sequences come from a child aged 2 to 15 with inherited bone marrow failure, due to receive a stem cell transplant.

The chain has TRBV9 and TRBJ2-1; 13 positions agree with TRBD2. Germline V lookup: CDR1 SGDLS, CDR2 YYNGEE. Trimming removed 0 bases from V and 10 bases from J; junction bases left unmatched: 7. The CDR3 covers 16 residues. The CDR3 region is CASSVDKTSGGAEQFF. The CDR3 nucleotides read TGTGCCAGCAGCGTAGACAAAACTAGCGGGGGGGCCGAGCAGTTCTTC.

This clonotype occurred a few times. The rearrangement joins TRBV12-3 or TRBV12-4 to TRBJ2-7, with D maybe TRBD1 (6 bases). The V and J ends lost 6 bases and 0 bases respectively, with 24 bases between them. CDR3 size: 18 residues. Written as DNA, the CDR3 is TGTGCCAGCAGCCAAACCACCCTTCAGGGGCCCTACTCCTACGAGCAGTACTTC. Its protein product is CASSQTTLQGPYSYEQYF.

The chain employs TRBV23-1 and TRBJ1-5, with D hard to call. TRBV23-1 is given ORF status, its function remaining uncertain. CDR3 size: 19 residues. V shed 1 base and J shed 1 base, with 20 bases lying between them. Here the CDR3 reads CASSQWRVLSYSSNQPQHF. The CDR3 DNA is TGCGCCAGCAGTCAATGGCGGGTGTTGTCCTATAGCAGCAATCAGCCCCAGCATTTT.

The J gene is TRBJ2-3, the V gene TRBV4-1, with D perhaps given as TRBD1 or TRBD2 (6 bases each). The CDR3 sequence is 14 residues long. V dropped 5 bases and J dropped 4 bases, with 13 bases sitting between them. Germline assignment: CDR1 MGHRA and CDR2 YSYEKL. The CDR3 is CASSSIGGSDTQYF. For the CDR3, the DNA is TGCGCCAGCAGCTCCATCGGGGGCTCAGATACGCAGTATTTT.

This clonotype was picked up many times. This chain joins TRBV28 and TRBJ2-3; 8 positions agree with TRBD1. The ends lost 3 bases at V and 13 bases at J; junction bases unmatched: 15. Per the germline V gene, CDR1 is MDHEN and CDR2 is SYDVKM. The CDR3 contains 15 residues. CDR3 in DNA: TGTGCCAGCAGTTTTGGGCCGGGACAGGCCCCAATCAAGTATTTT. The encoded protein is CASSFGPGQAPIKYF.

This clonotype was counted many times. This rearrangement joins TRBV12-3 or TRBV12-4 to TRBJ2-1; D perhaps matches TRBD2 (5 bases). The CDR3 has 14 residues. The V end lost 3 bases, the J end lost 6 bases, and 12 bases lay between the germline ends. As DNA, the CDR3 is TGTGCCAGCAGTTTTAGTGGTAGCGTCAATGAGCAGTTCTTC. It codes for CASSFSGSVNEQFF.

This clonotype was observed many times. CDR3 amino acids: CASSQLGLIGNIQYF. In DNA form, the CDR3 reads TGCGCCAGCAGCCAACTGGGACTCATTGGGAACATTCAGTACTTC. The chain has TRBV4-3 and TRBJ2-4; weak D call: TRBD2 (6 bases). The CDR3 consists of 15 residues. V was cut by 2 bases and J by 7 bases, with 15 bases left in between. Germline-derived CDR1 and CDR2 are LGHNA and YSLEER.

Many counts were recorded for this clonotype. J is TRBJ2-1 and V is TRBV7-9, with D possibly being TRBD1 or TRBD2 (5 bases each). V shed 0 bases and J shed 2 bases, with 11 bases lying between them. This CDR3 comprises 16 residues. Per the germline V gene, CDR1 is SEHNR and CDR2 is FQNEAQ (reference sequence). CDR3 in amino acids: CASSLAEGLTYNEQFF. The CDR3 bases are TGTGCCAGCAGCTTAGCAGAGGGGTTAACCTACAATGAGCAGTTCTTC.

This clonotype has only a few counts. This sequence joins TRBV28 and TRBJ2-2; tentative D call: TRBD1 (6 bases). Trimming cost V 6 bases and J 4 bases, with 15 bases left between them. This CDR3 contains 15 residues. CDR1 and CDR2 from the germline V gene are MDHEN and SYDVKM. CDR3 DNA sequence: TGTGCCAGCAGGGATTCTAGAGGGGGCACCGGGGAGCTGTTTTTT. It encodes CASRDSRGGTGELFF.

CDR3 sequence (DNA): TGTGCCAGCTCACCAAGGAGTTTGAACACTGAAGCTTTCTTT. It encodes CASSPRSLNTEAFF. The rearrangement uses TRBV18 and TRBJ1-1, with D unresolved. V lost 2 bases to trimming and J lost 0 bases, with 7 bases between them. CDR3 length: 14 residues. The V gene's germline CDR1 is KGHSH and CDR2 LQKENI.

This clonotype showed up just a few times. The chain is built from TRBV4-3 and TRBJ2-7, with D maybe TRBD2 (5 bases). The CDR3 contains 14 residues. Germline values: CDR1 LGHNA, CDR2 YSLEER. V was clipped by 2 bases and J by 4 bases, with 12 bases between them. CDR3 in DNA: TGCGCCAGCAGCCAATGGAGCGGATTGTACGAGCAGTACTTC. As protein: CASSQWSGLYEQYF.

This clonotype has at least ten counts. This chain joins TRBV20-1 and TRBJ2-1; 11 nucleotides align to TRBD2. V gave up 6 bases and J gave up 8 bases; unmatched junction bases: 9. The CDR3 spans 14 residues. Germline CDR1 reads DFQATT; CDR2 reads SNEGSKA (reference sequence). CDR3 sequence reads: CSARLAGSLDEQFF. CDR3 nucleotides: TGCAGTGCGAGACTAGCGGGAAGTTTAGATGAGCAGTTCTTC.

There are many counts of this clonotype. The rearrangement joins TRBV11-2 to TRBJ1-1, with D uncertain. V lost 0 bases to trimming and J lost 0 bases, with 14 bases between them. Germline V gene data show CDR1 as SGHAT and CDR2 as FQNNGV. The CDR3 is 17 amino acids. The CDR3 loop reads CASSLESKGRMNTEAFF. The CDR3 DNA sequence: TGTGCCAGCAGCTTAGAGAGTAAAGGCAGAATGAACACTGAAGCTTTCTTT. Full variable domain (outside the CDR3, taken from reference TRBV11-2 and TRBJ1-1): EAGVAQSPRYKIIEKRQSVAFWCNPISGHATLYWYQQILGQGPKLLIQFQNNGVVDDSQLPKDRFSAERLKGVDSTLKIQPAKLEDSAVYLCASSLESKGRMNTEAFFGQGTRLTVV.

This chain connects TRBV13 to TRBJ1-1; no definite D call. The CDR3 is 15 amino acids. CDR1 is PRHDT and CDR2 is FYEKMQ in the germline V gene (reference sequence). V gave up 10 bases and J gave up 0 bases, with 18 bases separating them. CDR3 loop: CAIRTWAAMNTEAFF. CDR3 sequence (DNA): TGTGCCATCAGGACTTGGGCAGCTATGAACACTGAAGCTTTCTTT.

This clonotype was detected ten times or more. The V gene is TRBV11-2, the J gene TRBJ1-3, with D perhaps TRBD1 (5 bases). The CDR3 has 18 residues. V lost 2 bases and J 0 bases, leaving 17 bases between the germline ends. CDR1 is SGHAT, CDR2 FQNNGV, per germline. This CDR3 is CASSLYGYRISSGNTIYF. In DNA, the CDR3 is TGTGCCAGCAGCTTATACGGATACAGGATCAGCTCTGGAAACACCATATATTTT.

The sample holds many counts of this clonotype. The V and J genes are TRBV20-1 and TRBJ2-5; D remains unclear. V gave up 2 bases and J gave up 7 bases, with 23 bases separating them. Per the germline V gene, CDR1 is DFQATT and CDR2 is SNEGSKA (reference sequence). This CDR3 is built from 16 residues. The CDR3 DNA reads as TGCAGTGCTAGACGGACCCTACTCGCCAGCGTCGGGACCCAGTACTTC. Its protein product is CSARRTLLASVGTQYF.

This sequence joins TRBV20-1 and TRBJ1-5; D possibly corresponds to TRBD1 (5 bases). The CDR3 length is 13 residues. Trimming took 5 bases from V and 1 from J, leaving 9 bases between them. Germline lookup yields CDR1 DFQATT and CDR2 SNEGSKA (reference sequence). Here the CDR3 reads CSAFRDSNQPQHF. DNA of the CDR3: TGCAGTGCTTTCCGGGACAGCAATCAGCCCCAGCATTTT.

This clonotype was seen ten or more times. The rearrangement links TRBV23-1 to TRBJ2-7; D is perhaps TRBD1 (5 bases). TRBV23-1 is an ORF, and what it does is uncertain. V was trimmed by 2 bases and J by 6 bases, leaving 5 bases between them. The CDR3 length is 11 residues. The CDR3 region has the DNA TGCGCCAGCAGTCAACAGGGCGAGCAGTACTTC. It specifies CASSQQGEQYF.

Note on this clonotype: A read error may explain this, as a much larger clone is one base away. The chain joins TRBV5-1 to TRBJ2-7; D tentatively reads TRBD1 or TRBD2 (5 bases each). V lost 0 bases and J 0 bases, leaving 13 bases between the germline ends. Germline CDR1 and CDR2: SGHRS and YFSETQ. The CDR3 totals 16 residues. As DNA, the CDR3 is TGCGCCAGCAGCTTGGATCCGGGACCACGCTCCTACGAGCAGTACTTC. Protein sequence: CASSLDPGPRSYEQYF.

The table lists this clonotype with a few counts. The junction departs from the called germline gene at one end, perhaps through a read error. This chain links TRBV2 with TRBJ2-1, with 10 bases matching TRBD2. The germline CDR1 and CDR2 sequences are SNHLY and FYNNEI. CDR3 length equals 17 residues. CDR3 region: CASSEAAGTSVYNEPFF. The CDR3 region has the DNA TGTGCCAGCAGTGAAGCGGCCGGGACTAGCGTATACAATGAGCCGTTCTTC. The full variable domain, completed using reference TRBV2 and TRBJ2-1, is EPEVTQTPSHQVTQMGQEVILRCVPISNHLYFYWYRQILGQKVEFLVSFYNNEISEKSEIFDDQFSVERPDGSNFTLKIRSTKLEDSAMYFCASSEAAGTSVYNEPFFGPGTRLTVL.

This clonotype was found a few times. V and J are TRBV11-2 and TRBJ2-2; D is unresolved. The CDR3 extends over 15 amino acids. V lost 2 bases, J lost 0 bases, and 7 bases lay in between. Germline V gene sequence: CDR1 SGHAT, CDR2 FQNNGV. CDR3 nucleotide sequence: TGTGCCAGCAGCTTACCACCCGCGAACACCGGGGAGCTGTTTTTT. This translates into CASSLPPANTGELFF.

This clonotype was seen more than once but under ten times. The rearrangement links TRBV5-1 to TRBJ2-1, with D possibly TRBD2 on 6 matching bases. V shed 0 bases and J shed 0 bases, with 10 bases lying between them. The CDR3 contains 16 residues. Germline assignment: CDR1 SGHRS and CDR2 YFSETQ. The CDR3 nucleotides read TGCGCCAGCAGCTTGGCTGGTAGCGGCTCCTACAATGAGCAGTTCTTC. It yields the protein CASSLAGSGSYNEQFF.

This clonotype was counted ten times or more. V is TRBV4-3 and J is TRBJ2-2, with D possibly being TRBD2 (6 bases). Trimming pared 2 bases from V and 8 bases from J, leaving 18 bases between. The CDR3 loop spans 16 amino acids. Germline CDR1 and CDR2: LGHNA and YSLEER. The CDR3 reads CASSQPQAGGVGELFF. In nucleotides, the CDR3 is TGCGCCAGCAGCCAACCACAGGCTGGCGGGGTAGGGGAGCTGTTTTTT.

This clonotype was counted a few times. V usage is TRBV20-1 and J usage is TRBJ2-7; 10 bases agree with TRBD2. J was trimmed by 5 bases and V by 0 bases; bases with no gene match: 7. Germline assignment: CDR1 DFQATT and CDR2 SNEGSKA (reference sequence). The CDR3 covers 15 residues. The CDR3 sequence is CSARDPPSGRHEQYF. DNA for the CDR3: TGCAGTGCTAGAGATCCCCCTAGCGGGAGACACGAGCAGTACTTC.